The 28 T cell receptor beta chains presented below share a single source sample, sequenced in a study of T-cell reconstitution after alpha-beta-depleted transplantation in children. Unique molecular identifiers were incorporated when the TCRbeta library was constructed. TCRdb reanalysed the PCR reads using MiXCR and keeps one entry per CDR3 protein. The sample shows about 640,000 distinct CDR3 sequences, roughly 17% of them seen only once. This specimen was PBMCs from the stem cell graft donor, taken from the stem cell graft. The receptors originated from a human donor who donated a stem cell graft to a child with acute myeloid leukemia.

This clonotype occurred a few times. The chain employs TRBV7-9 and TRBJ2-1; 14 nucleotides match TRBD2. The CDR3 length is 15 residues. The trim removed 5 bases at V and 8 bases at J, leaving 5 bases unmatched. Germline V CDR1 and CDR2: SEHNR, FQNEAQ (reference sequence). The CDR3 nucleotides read TGTGCCAGCAGCCCTCCGGGACTAGCGGGAGATGAGCAGTTCTTC. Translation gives CASSPPGLAGDEQFF. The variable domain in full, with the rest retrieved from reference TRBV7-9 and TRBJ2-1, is DTGVSQNPRHKITKRGQNVTFRCDPISEHNRLYWYRQTLGQGPEFLTYFQNEAQLEKSRLLSDRFSAERPKGSFSTLEIQRTEQGDSAMYLCASSPPGLAGDEQFFGPGTRLTVL.

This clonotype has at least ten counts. CDR3 protein: CSAEIQGGWTEAFF. As DNA, the CDR3 is TGCAGTGCCGAGATACAGGGAGGATGGACTGAAGCTTTCTTT. The rearrangement uses TRBV20-1 and TRBJ1-1; a weak D match, TRBD1 (6 bases). This CDR3 region has 14 residues. Trimming removed 6 bases at V and 5 bases at J, with 19 bases between. Germline V gene lookup returns CDR1 DFQATT and CDR2 SNEGSKA (reference sequence).

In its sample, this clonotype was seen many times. CDR3 in DNA: TGCAGTGCTAGAGATGGATTAGGGCAGCCCTATGGCTACACCTTC. It yields the protein CSARDGLGQPYGYTF. The chain joins TRBV20-1 to TRBJ1-2, with D uncertain. The CDR3 spans 15 residues. V lost 0 bases and J lost 4, with 15 bases in between. The germline CDR1 and CDR2 sequences are DFQATT and SNEGSKA (reference sequence).

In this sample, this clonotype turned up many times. The CDR3: CSASYRRAQYF. The CDR3 DNA is TGCAGTGCTAGCTACCGGCGGGCCCAGTACTTC. The chain combines TRBV20-1 with TRBJ2-5; maybe TRBD2 (5 bases). This CDR3 spans 11 amino acids. The germline V and J ends were trimmed by 3 bases and 9 bases, with 11 bases remaining between them. CDR1 DFQATT and CDR2 SNEGSKA come from the germline V gene (reference sequence).

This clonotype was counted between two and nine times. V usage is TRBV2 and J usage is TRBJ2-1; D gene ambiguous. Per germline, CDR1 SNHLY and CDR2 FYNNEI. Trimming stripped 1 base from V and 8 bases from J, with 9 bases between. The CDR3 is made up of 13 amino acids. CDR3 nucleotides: TGTGCCAGCAGTGAAGTTCCTCGGGATGAGCAGTTCTTC. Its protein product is CASSEVPRDEQFF.

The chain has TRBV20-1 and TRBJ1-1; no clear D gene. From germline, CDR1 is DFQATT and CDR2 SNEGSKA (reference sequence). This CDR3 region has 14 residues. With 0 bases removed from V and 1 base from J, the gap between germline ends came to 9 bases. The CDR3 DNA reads TGCAGTGCTAGAGACACAGCTTCGAACACTGAAGCTTTCTTT. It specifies CSARDTASNTEAFF.

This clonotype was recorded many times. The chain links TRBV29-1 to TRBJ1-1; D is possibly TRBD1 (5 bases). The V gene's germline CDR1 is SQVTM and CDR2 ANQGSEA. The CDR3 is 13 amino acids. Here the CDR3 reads CSARWGVGTEAFF. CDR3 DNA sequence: TGCAGTGCTAGGTGGGGGGTCGGCACTGAAGCTTTCTTT.

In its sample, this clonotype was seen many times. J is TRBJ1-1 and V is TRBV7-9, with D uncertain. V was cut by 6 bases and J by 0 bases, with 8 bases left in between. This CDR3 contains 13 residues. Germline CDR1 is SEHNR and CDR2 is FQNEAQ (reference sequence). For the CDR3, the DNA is TGTGCCAGCAGGTACGAACTGAACACTGAAGCTTTCTTT. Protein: CASRYELNTEAFF.

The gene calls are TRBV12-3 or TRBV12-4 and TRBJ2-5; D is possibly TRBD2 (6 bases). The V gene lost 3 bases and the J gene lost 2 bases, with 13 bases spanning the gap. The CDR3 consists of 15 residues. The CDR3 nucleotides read TGTGCCAGCAGTTTCAACCGGGACTTACAAGAGACCCAGTACTTC. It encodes CASSFNRDLQETQYF.

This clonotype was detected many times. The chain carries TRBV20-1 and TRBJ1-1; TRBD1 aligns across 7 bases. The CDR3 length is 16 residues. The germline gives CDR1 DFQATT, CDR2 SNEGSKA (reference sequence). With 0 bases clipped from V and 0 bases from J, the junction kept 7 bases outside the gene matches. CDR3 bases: TGCAGTGCTAGAGATCCAGGAACAGGGGTGAACACTGAAGCTTTCTTT. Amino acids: CSARDPGTGVNTEAFF.

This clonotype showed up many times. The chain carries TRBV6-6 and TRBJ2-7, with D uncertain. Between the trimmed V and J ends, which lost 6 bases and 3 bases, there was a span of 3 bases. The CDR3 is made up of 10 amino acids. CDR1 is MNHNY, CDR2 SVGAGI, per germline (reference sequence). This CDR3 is CASRGYEQYF. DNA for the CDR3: TGTGCCAGCAGAGGCTACGAGCAGTACTTC.

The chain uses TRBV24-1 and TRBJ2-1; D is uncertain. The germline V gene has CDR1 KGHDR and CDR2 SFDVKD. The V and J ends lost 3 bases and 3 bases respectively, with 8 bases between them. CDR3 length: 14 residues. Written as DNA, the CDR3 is TGTGCCACCAGTGATGGTAGTGGCTACAATGAGCAGTTCTTC. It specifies CATSDGSGYNEQFF.

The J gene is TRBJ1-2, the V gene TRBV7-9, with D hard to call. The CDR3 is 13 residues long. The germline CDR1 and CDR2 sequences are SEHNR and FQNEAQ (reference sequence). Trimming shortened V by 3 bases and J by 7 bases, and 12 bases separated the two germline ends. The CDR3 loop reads CASSFGGKSGYTF. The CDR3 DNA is TGTGCCAGCAGCTTTGGTGGAAAGAGTGGCTACACCTTC. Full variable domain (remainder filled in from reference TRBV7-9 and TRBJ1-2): DTGVSQNPRHKITKRGQNVTFRCDPISEHNRLYWYRQTLGQGPEFLTYFQNEAQLEKSRLLSDRFSAERPKGSFSTLEIQRTEQGDSAMYLCASSFGGKSGYTFGSGTRLTVV.

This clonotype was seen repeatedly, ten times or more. The CDR3 region is CSASWQGIDTQYF. The CDR3 DNA is TGCAGTGCTAGTTGGCAGGGAATAGATACGCAGTATTTT. The chain links TRBV20-1 to TRBJ2-3; perhaps TRBD1 as D (5 bases). Germline CDR1 reads DFQATT; CDR2 reads SNEGSKA (reference sequence). V lost 3 bases and J lost 5, with 12 bases in between. This CDR3 region has 13 residues.

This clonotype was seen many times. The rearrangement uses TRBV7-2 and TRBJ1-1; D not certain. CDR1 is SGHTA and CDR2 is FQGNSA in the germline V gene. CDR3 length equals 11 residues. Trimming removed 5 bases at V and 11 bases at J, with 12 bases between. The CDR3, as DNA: TGTGCCAGCAGCCCCGCGAATTTGGCTTTCTTT. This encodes CASSPANLAFF. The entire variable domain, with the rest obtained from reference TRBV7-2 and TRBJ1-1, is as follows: GAGVSQSPSNKVTEKGKDVELRCDPISGHTALYWYRQSLGQGLEFLIYFQGNSAPDKSGLPSDRFSAERTGGSVSTLTIQRTQQEDSAVYLCASSPANLAFFGQGTRLTVV.

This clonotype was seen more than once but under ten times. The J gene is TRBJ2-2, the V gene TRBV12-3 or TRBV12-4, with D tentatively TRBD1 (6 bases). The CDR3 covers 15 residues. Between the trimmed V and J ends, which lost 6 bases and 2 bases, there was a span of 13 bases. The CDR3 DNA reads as TGTGCCAGCAGCACATGGACAGATAACACCGGGGAGCTGTTTTTT. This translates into CASSTWTDNTGELFF.

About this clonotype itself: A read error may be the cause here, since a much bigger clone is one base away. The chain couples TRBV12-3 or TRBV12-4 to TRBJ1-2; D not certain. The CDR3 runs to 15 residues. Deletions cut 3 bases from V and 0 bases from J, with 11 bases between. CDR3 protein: CASSLRIDANYGYTF. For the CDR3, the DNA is TGTGCCAGCAGTTTGAGGATAGATGCTAACTATGGCTACACCTTC.

This CDR3 reads CASSLDPASYEQYF. The CDR3 nucleotides are TGCGCCAGCAGCTTGGACCCAGCATCCTACGAGCAGTACTTC. The chain carries TRBV5-1 and TRBJ2-7; D is unclear. V lost 0 bases and J lost 1, with 8 bases in between. Germline CDR1 reads SGHRS; CDR2 reads YFSETQ. CDR3 length equals 14 residues.

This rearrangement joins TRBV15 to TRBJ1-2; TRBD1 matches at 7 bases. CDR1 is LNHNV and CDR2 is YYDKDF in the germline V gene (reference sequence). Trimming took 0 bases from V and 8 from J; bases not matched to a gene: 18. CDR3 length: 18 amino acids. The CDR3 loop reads CATSRDLLRQGTLSGYTF. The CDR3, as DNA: TGTGCCACCAGCAGAGATCTCCTTCGACAGGGAACCCTATCGGGCTACACCTTC.

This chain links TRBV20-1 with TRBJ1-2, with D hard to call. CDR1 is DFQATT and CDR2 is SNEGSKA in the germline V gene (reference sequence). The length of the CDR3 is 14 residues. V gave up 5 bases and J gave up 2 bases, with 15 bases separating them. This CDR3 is CSAEGSFHNYGYTF. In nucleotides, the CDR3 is TGCAGTGCTGAAGGGTCCTTCCACAACTATGGCTACACCTTC.

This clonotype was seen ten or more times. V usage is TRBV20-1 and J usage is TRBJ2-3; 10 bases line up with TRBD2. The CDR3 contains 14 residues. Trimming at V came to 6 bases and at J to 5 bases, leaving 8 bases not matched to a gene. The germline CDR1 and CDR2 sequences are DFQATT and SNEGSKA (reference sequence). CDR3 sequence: CSAPAGGQVDTQYF. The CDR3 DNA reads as TGCAGTGCCCCAGCGGGGGGGCAGGTAGATACGCAGTATTTT.

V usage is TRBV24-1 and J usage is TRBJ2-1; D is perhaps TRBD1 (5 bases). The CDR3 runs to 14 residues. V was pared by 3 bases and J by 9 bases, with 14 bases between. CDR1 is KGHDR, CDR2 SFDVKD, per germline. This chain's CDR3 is CATSDPGQRSEQFF. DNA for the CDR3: TGTGCCACCAGTGATCCCGGACAACGCAGTGAGCAGTTCTTC.

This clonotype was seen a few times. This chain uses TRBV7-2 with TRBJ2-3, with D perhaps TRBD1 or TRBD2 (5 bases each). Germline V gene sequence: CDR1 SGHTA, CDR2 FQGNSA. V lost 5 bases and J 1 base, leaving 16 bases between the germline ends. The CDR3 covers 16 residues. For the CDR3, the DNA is TGTGCCAGCAGCCCTACCGGGACGTTCGGCACAGATACGCAGTATTTT. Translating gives CASSPTGTFGTDTQYF. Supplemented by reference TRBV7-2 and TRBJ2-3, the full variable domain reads GAGVSQSPSNKVTEKGKDVELRCDPISGHTALYWYRQSLGQGLEFLIYFQGNSAPDKSGLPSDRFSAERTGGSVSTLTIQRTQQEDSAVYLCASSPTGTFGTDTQYFGPGTRLTVL.

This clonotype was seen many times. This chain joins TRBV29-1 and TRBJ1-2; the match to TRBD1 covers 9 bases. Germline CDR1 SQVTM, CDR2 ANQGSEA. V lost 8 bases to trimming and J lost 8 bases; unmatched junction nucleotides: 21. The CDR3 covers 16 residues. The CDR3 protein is CSSSEKGPGQGWGYTF. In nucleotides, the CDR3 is TGCAGCTCCTCGGAAAAGGGACCGGGACAGGGTTGGGGCTACACCTTC.

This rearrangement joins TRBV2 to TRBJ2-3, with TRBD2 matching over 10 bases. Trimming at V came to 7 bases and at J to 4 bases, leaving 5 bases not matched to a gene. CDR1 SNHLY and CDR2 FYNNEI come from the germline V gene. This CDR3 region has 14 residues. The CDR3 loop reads CASKSGGAADTQYF. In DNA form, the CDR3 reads TGTGCCAGCAAAAGCGGGGGGGCCGCAGATACGCAGTATTTT.

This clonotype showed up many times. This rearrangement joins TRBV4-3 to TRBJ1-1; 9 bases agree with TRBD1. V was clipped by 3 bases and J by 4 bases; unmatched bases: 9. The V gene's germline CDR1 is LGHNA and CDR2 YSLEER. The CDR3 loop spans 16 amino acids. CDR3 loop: CASSHTTGGAGTEAFF. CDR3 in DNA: TGCGCCAGCAGCCACACTACAGGGGGCGCCGGCACTGAAGCTTTCTTT.

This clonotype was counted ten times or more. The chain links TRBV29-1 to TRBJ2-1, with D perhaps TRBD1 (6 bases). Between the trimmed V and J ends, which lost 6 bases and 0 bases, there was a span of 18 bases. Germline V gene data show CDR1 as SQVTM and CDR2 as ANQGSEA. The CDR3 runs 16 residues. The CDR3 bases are TGCAGCGTACCCCGGGACACCCTGAGCTCCTACAATGAGCAGTTCTTC. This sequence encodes CSVPRDTLSSYNEQFF.

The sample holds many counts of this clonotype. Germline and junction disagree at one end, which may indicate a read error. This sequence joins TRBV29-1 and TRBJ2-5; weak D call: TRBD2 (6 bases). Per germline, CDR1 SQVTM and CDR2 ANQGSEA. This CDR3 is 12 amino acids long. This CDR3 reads CTVHSGKETQYF. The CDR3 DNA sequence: TGCACCGTTCATAGCGGAAAAGAGACCCAGTACTTC.